The 30 T cell receptor beta chains below were found in one sample sequenced in a study of blood T cell repertoires in COVID-19. Only in-frame clones appear in the TCRdb table, and some are missing; sequencing was by immunoSEQ multiplex PCR. The sample contains approximately 160,000 clones, roughly four fifths of which appear only once. Sequencing input: peripheral blood. The source is a man between 65 and 79 years old who had recovered from COVID-19.

This clone was seen once. The CDR3 spells CSAPVGGVEQFF. In nucleotides, the CDR3 is TGCAGCGCTCCGGTAGGAGGGGTTGAGCAGTTCTTC. The rearrangement links TRBV29-1 to TRBJ2-1, with D tentatively TRBD2 (6 bases). The CDR3 loop spans 12 amino acids. CDR1 and CDR2 (germline): SQVTM, ANQGSEA. With 7 bases removed from V and 9 bases from J, the gap between germline ends came to 16 bases.

This clone has only a few counts. The chain carries TRBV7-2 and TRBJ2-1; 13 bases are a match to TRBD2. The CDR3 loop spans 14 amino acids. CDR1 and CDR2 from the germline V gene are SGHTA and FQGNSA. The V segment lost 5 bases and the J segment 11 bases; nucleotides outside the gene matches: 6. For the CDR3, the DNA is TGTGCCAGCAGCATGAGACTAGCGGGAGGTCAGCAGTTCTTC. It is translated as CASSMRLAGGQQFF.

The CDR3 loop is CASSLEGQGRNQPQHF. The DNA for the CDR3 is TGTGCCAGCAGCTTGGAAGGACAGGGAAGAAATCAGCCCCAGCATTTT. The V call is TRBV5-5, the J call TRBJ1-5; 8 bases agree with TRBD1. Germline values: CDR1 SGHKS, CDR2 YYEKEE (reference sequence). The CDR3 sequence is 16 residues long. Trimming took 0 bases from V and 4 from J; bases not matched to a gene: 6.

This rearrangement joins TRBV7-2 to TRBJ2-7; TRBD2 might be the D (6 bases). Germline CDR1 is SGHTA and CDR2 is FQGNSA. The CDR3 sequence is 15 residues long. V was clipped by 3 bases and J by 3 bases, with 15 bases between them. The CDR3 DNA follows: TGTGCCAGCAGCTTCGATCGGGGGATGGTCTACGAGCAGTACTTC. Translation gives CASSFDRGMVYEQYF. Combining the CDR3 with reference TRBV7-2 and TRBJ2-7 gives the whole variable domain GAGVSQSPSNKVTEKGKDVELRCDPISGHTALYWYRQSLGQGLEFLIYFQGNSAPDKSGLPSDRFSAERTGGSVSTLTIQRTQQEDSAVYLCASSFDRGMVYEQYFGPGTRLTVT.

The chain couples TRBV11-2 to TRBJ1-5, with 7 positions matching TRBD1. V was pared by 5 bases and J by 2 bases, with 9 bases of the junction left unmatched. CDR1 is SGHAT and CDR2 is FQNNGV in the germline V gene. CDR3 length equals 16 residues. As DNA, the CDR3 is TGTGCCAGCAGCGCCCTGACAGGGTTTGGCAATCAGCCCCAGCATTTT. The encoded protein is CASSALTGFGNQPQHF. The variable domain in full, completed from reference TRBV11-2 and TRBJ1-5, reads EAGVAQSPRYKIIEKRQSVAFWCNPISGHATLYWYQQILGQGPKLLIQFQNNGVVDDSQLPKDRFSAERLKGVDSTLKIQPAKLEDSAVYLCASSALTGFGNQPQHFGDGTRLSIL.

The V gene is TRBV12-3 or TRBV12-4, the J gene TRBJ2-7; tentative D call: TRBD2 (5 bases). The CDR3 extends over 13 amino acids. Trimming shortened V by 5 bases and J by 6 bases, and 14 bases separated the two germline ends. In DNA form, the CDR3 reads TGTGCCAGCAGTGTACGCGGGTGGAGCGAGCAGTACTTC. As protein: CASSVRGWSEQYF.

The rearrangement links TRBV2 to TRBJ2-7, with TRBD2 matching 9 bases. The CDR3 has 15 amino acids. The V segment lost 8 bases and the J segment 0 bases; nucleotides outside the gene matches: 8. Germline CDR1 SNHLY, CDR2 FYNNEI. CDR3 sequence: CASLLAGPPSYEQYF. DNA of the CDR3: TGTGCCAGCTTGCTAGCGGGACCCCCCTCCTACGAGCAGTACTTC.

The V gene is TRBV11-2, the J gene TRBJ2-3; TRBD2 agrees at 12 bases. This CDR3 is 15 amino acids long. Germline-derived CDR1 and CDR2 are SGHAT and FQNNGV. Trimming cost V 5 bases and J 2 bases; bases outside gene matches: 2. The chain's CDR3 is CASSLAGGPTDTQYF. CDR3 DNA: TGTGCCAGCAGCCTAGCGGGAGGGCCCACAGATACGCAGTATTTT.

The chain has TRBV30 and TRBJ2-1, with 7 bases lining up with TRBD2. Unmatched junction bases numbered 3, after V lost 4 bases and J lost 0 bases. Germline V gene data show CDR1 as GTSNPN and CDR2 as SVGIG (reference sequence). The CDR3 consists of 14 residues. In DNA form, the CDR3 reads TGTGCCTGGACGCGCGGGAGCTCCTACAATGAGCAGTTCTTC. Translating it yields CAWTRGSSYNEQFF.

The V and J genes are TRBV14 and TRBJ2-2, with 7 bases matching TRBD2. Germline lookup yields CDR1 SGHDN and CDR2 FVKESK. With 5 bases clipped from V and 6 bases from J, the junction kept 6 bases outside the gene matches. This CDR3 is built from 14 residues. The CDR3 is CASSSLGGAGELFF. The CDR3 nucleotides are TGTGCCAGCAGCTCCTTGGGGGGGGCCGGGGAGCTGTTTTTT.

The CDR3 here is CASSVQPNAPQHF. The DNA of the CDR3 is TGCGCCAGCAGTGTACAGCCGAATGCGCCCCAGCATTTT. The rearrangement links TRBV10-1 to TRBJ1-5; D remains ambiguous. Per the germline V gene, CDR1 is WNHNN and CDR2 is SYGVQD (reference sequence). Deletions cut 4 bases from V and 9 bases from J, with 13 bases between. The CDR3 loop spans 13 amino acids.

The chain links TRBV19 to TRBJ2-7; 7 bases map to TRBD2. The CDR3 is 14 residues long. Germline trimming cut 5 bases from V and 2 bases from J; bases unmatched to any gene: 6. Germline CDR1 LNHDA, CDR2 SQIVND (reference sequence). In nucleotides, the CDR3 is TGTGCCAGTAGTGTGGCTAGCGGAGCCTACGAGCAGTACTTC. This codes for CASSVASGAYEQYF.

The chain uses TRBV6-5 and TRBJ2-7; 7 bases align to TRBD2. This CDR3 comprises 13 residues. Germline CDR1 reads MNHEY; CDR2 reads SVGAGI. The trim removed 6 bases at V and 2 bases at J, leaving 4 bases unmatched. CDR3 in DNA: TGTGCCAGCAGCTCGGGACTACCCTACGAGCAGTACTTC. Amino acid sequence: CASSSGLPYEQYF.

This rearrangement joins TRBV18 to TRBJ1-4; the match to TRBD1 covers 8 bases. Germline V gives CDR1 KGHSH, CDR2 LQKENI. The CDR3 spans 17 residues. The ends lost 1 base at V and 8 bases at J; junction bases unmatched: 12. As DNA, the CDR3 is TGTGCCAGCTCACCACGTCGCGGACAGGGTGGGTTGGAAAAACTGTTTTTT. The encoded protein is CASSPRRGQGGLEKLFF.

CDR3 loop: CASSFPTSESTDTQYF. The CDR3 DNA is TGTGCCAGCAGCTTCCCAACTAGCGAAAGCACAGATACGCAGTATTTT. This chain joins TRBV6-6 and TRBJ2-3, with 7 nucleotides matching TRBD2. Germline V gene data show CDR1 as MNHNY and CDR2 as SVGAGI (reference sequence). This CDR3 has 16 residues. With V trimmed by 6 bases and J by 0 bases, 9 bases remained unmatched.

The rearrangement joins TRBV5-1 to TRBJ1-1; tentative D call: TRBD1 (6 bases). V lost 1 base, J lost 1 base, and 8 bases lay in between. This CDR3 region has 14 residues. Germline V gene sequence: CDR1 SGHRS, CDR2 YFSETQ. CDR3 in DNA: TGCGCCAGCAGCTTGCGGGGGGCGAACACTGAAGCTTTCTTT. Amino acids: CASSLRGANTEAFF.

The rearrangement joins TRBV19 to TRBJ2-7, with D uncertain. CDR1 LNHDA and CDR2 SQIVND come from the germline V gene (reference sequence). Trimming shortened V by 0 bases and J by 4 bases, and 10 bases separated the two germline ends. This CDR3 is built from 14 residues. CDR3: CASSIDLGGYEQYF. The CDR3 DNA reads TGTGCCAGTAGTATAGATCTCGGCGGTTACGAGCAGTACTTC.

The gene calls are TRBV28 and TRBJ2-7; 10 bases map to TRBD2. The CDR3 is made up of 17 amino acids. V lost 1 base to trimming and J lost 5 bases; unmatched junction nucleotides: 11. Germline V gene data show CDR1 as MDHEN and CDR2 as SYDVKM. Here the CDR3 DNA reads TGTGCCAGCAGTTTATCATCTGGAGCGGGAGGGCGTGACGAGCAGTACTTC. Translation: CASSLSSGAGGRDEQYF. Looking up the rest from reference TRBV28 and TRBJ2-7 gives the full variable domain: DVKVTQSSRYLVKRTGEKVFLECVQDMDHENMFWYRQDPGLGLRLIYFSYDVKMKEKGDIPEGYSVSREKKERFSLILESASTNQTSMYLCASSLSSGAGGRDEQYFGPGTRLTVT.

For this clone: The germline gene is not matched at one end of the junction; a read error may be the cause. The V and J genes are TRBV7-7 and TRBJ2-7; D not resolved. Germline V gene data show CDR1 as SSHAT and CDR2 as FNYEAQ (reference sequence). The CDR3 runs to 15 residues. CDR3 protein: CASSLEGSGCYEQYF. For the CDR3, the DNA is TGTGCTAGCAGCTTAGAAGGCTCAGGATGCTACGAGCAGTACTTC.

A single count supports this clone. V gene TRBV16 combines with J gene TRBJ1-4; TRBD1 agrees at 7 bases. The germline V gene has CDR1 KGHSY and CDR2 FQNENV. The trim removed 2 bases at V and 6 bases at J, leaving 9 bases unmatched. The CDR3 sequence is 16 residues long. CDR3 sequence: CASSQMGQKDDEKLFF. In nucleotides, the CDR3 is TGTGCCAGCAGCCAAATGGGACAGAAGGATGATGAAAAACTGTTTTTT.

The V and J genes are TRBV6-6 and TRBJ2-7; 8 positions agree with TRBD2. This CDR3 has 15 residues. V was pared by 6 bases and J by 2 bases, with 9 bases of the junction left unmatched. The V gene's germline CDR1 is MNHNY and CDR2 SVGAGI (reference sequence). CDR3 loop: CASSPGGGGPYEQYF. CDR3 bases: TGTGCCAGCAGCCCCGGGGGGGGAGGCCCCTACGAGCAGTACTTC.

The V and J genes are TRBV6-5 and TRBJ1-1, with D unresolved. V shed 5 bases and J shed 7 bases, with 14 bases lying between them. There are 13 residues in the CDR3. The germline CDR1 and CDR2 sequences are MNHEY and SVGAGI. The CDR3 reads CASSPNERGEAFF. For the CDR3, the DNA is TGTGCCAGCAGTCCGAATGAGCGGGGTGAAGCTTTCTTT.

The chain combines TRBV10-2 with TRBJ2-7, with 11 positions matching TRBD1. Germline V gene data show CDR1 as WSHSY and CDR2 as SAAADI. The CDR3 extends over 12 amino acids. J lost 6 bases, V lost 7 bases, and 2 bases had no gene match. The CDR3: CASMGTGGEQYF. In nucleotides, the CDR3 is TGCGCCAGCATGGGGACAGGGGGCGAGCAGTACTTC.

This rearrangement joins TRBV5-1 to TRBJ2-6; a possible D gene is TRBD2 (6 bases). Trimming removed 4 bases from V and 4 bases from J, with 12 bases in between. The CDR3 runs to 15 residues. Germline V gene data show CDR1 as SGHRS and CDR2 as YFSETQ. The CDR3 region has the DNA TGCGCCAGCAGCCGCGGCGGGACCGGGGCCAACGTCCTGACTTTC. Protein: CASSRGGTGANVLTF.

This clone was seen more than once but under ten times. Germline and junction disagree at one end, which may indicate a read error. V usage is TRBV5-1 and J usage is TRBJ1-3, with no clear D. Germline V gene lookup returns CDR1 SGHRS and CDR2 YFSETQ. This CDR3 contains 18 residues. The CDR3 DNA follows: TGCGCCAGCAGATTGGGGATACGGCGGTTTTACTCTGGAAACACCATATATTTT. Its protein is CASRLGIRRFYSGNTIYF. Drawing the rest from reference TRBV5-1 and TRBJ1-3, the complete variable domain is KAGVTQTPRYLIKTRGQQVTLSCSPISGHRSVSWYQQTPGQGLQFLFEYFSETQRNKGNFPGRFSGRQFSNSRSEMNVSTLELGDSALYLCASRLGIRRFYSGNTIYFGEGSWLTVV.

The chain employs TRBV5-4 and TRBJ1-1, with TRBD1 identical over 10 bases. CDR3 length: 14 amino acids. J lost 1 base, V lost 4 bases, and 1 base had no gene match. Germline values: CDR1 SGHNT, CDR2 YYREEE (reference sequence). In DNA, the CDR3 is TGTGCCAGCAGCAGGGACAGGGGGAACACTGAAGCTTTCTTT. Translating it yields CASSRDRGNTEAFF. The variable domain in full, with the rest retrieved from reference TRBV5-4 and TRBJ1-1, is ETGVTQSPTHLIKTRGQQVTLRCSSQSGHNTVSWYQQALGQGPQFIFQYYREEENGRGNFPPRFSGLQFPNYSSELNVNALELDDSALYLCASSRDRGNTEAFFGQGTRLTVV.

The V and J genes are TRBV19 and TRBJ2-3; tentatively, D is TRBD1 (6 bases). Deletions cut 5 bases from V and 7 bases from J, with 13 bases between. Germline assignment: CDR1 LNHDA and CDR2 SQIVND (reference sequence). CDR3 length equals 13 residues. This CDR3 is CASSVTGTNTQYF. The CDR3 DNA reads as TGTGCCAGTAGTGTAACAGGGACGAATACGCAGTATTTT.

The V and J genes are TRBV19 and TRBJ2-1; tentatively, D is TRBD1 (5 bases). With 7 bases removed from V and 10 bases from J, the gap between germline ends came to 23 bases. The CDR3 consists of 15 residues. Germline V CDR1 and CDR2: LNHDA, SQIVND (reference sequence). The CDR3 DNA follows: TGTGCCAGTAATGGGGCGGCCTCCCATCAGGGCGAGCAGTTCTTC. It codes for CASNGAASHQGEQFF. The full variable domain, completed using reference TRBV19 and TRBJ2-1, is DGGITQSPKYLFRKEGQNVTLSCEQNLNHDAMYWYRQDPGQGLRLIYYSQIVNDFQKGDIAEGYSVSREKKESFPLTVTSAQKNPTAFYLCASNGAASHQGEQFFGPGTRLTVL.

The chain employs TRBV14 and TRBJ2-4; 13 positions agree with TRBD2. Trimming cost V 4 bases and J 8 bases; bases outside gene matches: 2. The CDR3 runs to 14 residues. CDR1 is SGHDN and CDR2 is FVKESK in the germline V gene. CDR3 in DNA: TGTGCCAGCAGCCTCGGACTAGCGGGAGACATTCAGTACTTC. Amino acid sequence: CASSLGLAGDIQYF. Full variable domain (outside the CDR3, taken from reference TRBV14 and TRBJ2-4): EAGVTQFPSHSVIEKGQTVTLRCDPISGHDNLYWYRRVMGKEIKFLLHFVKESKQDESGMPNNRFLAERTGGTYSTLKVQPAELEDSGVYFCASSLGLAGDIQYFGAGTRLSVL.

The chain has TRBV7-9 and TRBJ2-3; 12 nucleotides align to TRBD2. CDR3 length: 18 residues. Germline CDR1 is SEHNR and CDR2 is FQNEAQ (reference sequence). J gave up 2 bases and V 4 bases, and 10 bases lay outside the gene matches. The CDR3 nucleotides read TGTGCCAGCAGCTCTTCCGGGACTAGCGGGCGAACCACAGATACGCAGTATTTT. Its protein is CASSSSGTSGRTTDTQYF.